Shown below are 12 T cell receptor beta chains from a single sample sequenced in a study of OX40 agonist ivuxolimab in advanced cancers. Clones were sequenced by immunoSEQ multiplex PCR, and TCRdb holds only the in-frame ones, with some missing. The sample lists tens of thousands of clones, around 85% occurring once. The sample consisted of CD4+ or CD8+ T cells sorted from blood, taken in a trial of the OX40 agonist ivuxolimab. These receptors were taken from an adult with an advanced solid tumor such as melanoma, head and neck, liver or kidney cancer.

The rearrangement joins TRBV30 to TRBJ2-1, with D possibly matching TRBD2 (6 bases). Germline-derived CDR1 and CDR2 are GTSNPN and SVGIG (reference sequence). The CDR3 is 14 amino acids. The V end was cut by 4 bases, the J end by 5 bases, with 15 bases between. The CDR3 protein is CAWTRRDIDNEQFF. DNA of the CDR3: TGTGCCTGGACGAGGCGGGATATTGACAATGAGCAGTTCTTC.

This clone was seen only once. This rearrangement joins TRBV11-2 to TRBJ2-7; 9 bases line up with TRBD1. V shed 4 bases and J 11 bases; nucleotides not matched to a gene: 6. Germline values: CDR1 SGHAT, CDR2 FQNNGV. There are 12 residues in the CDR3. Here the CDR3 reads CASSYGQGYEYF. For the CDR3, the DNA is TGTGCCAGCAGCTACGGACAGGGGTACGAGTACTTC.

The CDR3 DNA is TGTGCCAGTAGTTCTACAGACTCTGGGGCCAACGTCCTGACTTTC. It codes for CASSSTDSGANVLTF. V is TRBV19 and J is TRBJ2-6; the D is unclear. The CDR3 extends over 15 amino acids. Germline V gene data show CDR1 as LNHDA and CDR2 as SQIVND (reference sequence). The ends were cut back, 5 bases at V and 0 bases at J, with 8 bases in the middle.

The genes are TRBV5-1 and TRBJ2-1; TRBD2 might be the D (6 bases). Per the germline V gene, CDR1 is SGHRS and CDR2 is YFSETQ. V lost 4 bases to trimming and J lost 0 bases, with 11 bases between them. The CDR3 runs 15 residues. As DNA, the CDR3 is TGCGCCAGCAGCCCGGAGGGATCCTCCTACAATGAGCAGTTCTTC. The encoded protein is CASSPEGSSYNEQFF.

The CDR3 DNA follows: TGCGCCAGCAGCCGGGGCGGGCTCCGGGGACTTCCCAATGAGCAGTTCTTC. It specifies CASSRGGLRGLPNEQFF. The chain employs TRBV4-1 and TRBJ2-1; maybe TRBD2 (6 bases). This CDR3 spans 17 amino acids. The V end lost 4 bases, the J end lost 6 bases, and 22 bases lay between the germline ends. Germline V gene lookup returns CDR1 MGHRA and CDR2 YSYEKL.

This rearrangement joins TRBV28 to TRBJ1-1; D possibly corresponds to TRBD1 (5 bases). CDR3 length equals 13 residues. Trimming removed 8 bases at V and 0 bases at J, with 10 bases between. CDR1 is MDHEN, CDR2 SYDVKM, per germline. In DNA, the CDR3 is TGTGCCAGCTGGAGACAGATGAACACTGAAGCTTTCTTT. This encodes CASWRQMNTEAFF.

The CDR3 DNA sequence: TGTGCCAGTAGTGACAGGGTTTCTAGCACTGAAGCTTTCTTT. Amino acids: CASSDRVSSTEAFF. V usage is TRBV19 and J usage is TRBJ1-1; 7 bases are shared with TRBD1. Germline values: CDR1 LNHDA, CDR2 SQIVND (reference sequence). This CDR3 is 14 amino acids long. With 5 bases clipped from V and 4 bases from J, the junction kept 7 bases outside the gene matches.

This clone appeared a single time. The J gene is TRBJ2-1, the V gene TRBV19, with 9 positions matching TRBD2. V lost 2 bases to trimming and J lost 8 bases; unmatched junction nucleotides: 13. The CDR3 length is 17 residues. CDR1 is LNHDA and CDR2 is SQIVND in the germline V gene (reference sequence). The CDR3 protein is CASSIMTSGTYGDEQFF. The CDR3 coding sequence is TGTGCCAGTAGTATAATGACTAGCGGCACTTATGGTGATGAGCAGTTCTTC.

The rearrangement joins TRBV7-9 to TRBJ2-5; D possibly matches TRBD1 or TRBD2 (5 bases each). Germline V gives CDR1 SEHNR, CDR2 FQNEAQ (reference sequence). V lost 5 bases to trimming and J lost 4 bases, with 8 bases between them. The CDR3 has 12 residues. The CDR3 protein is CASSPGTETQYF. In DNA, the CDR3 is TGTGCCAGCAGCCCGGGGACAGAGACCCAGTACTTC.

The chain carries TRBV11-3 and TRBJ2-6; TRBD1 aligns across 7 bases. Germline CDR1 and CDR2: SGHNT and YENEEA. This CDR3 contains 19 residues. Trimming at V came to 2 bases and at J to 0 bases, leaving 10 bases not matched to a gene. CDR3 DNA: TGTGCCAGCAGCTTATCATGGACAGGTACCCACTCTGGGGCCAACGTCCTGACTTTC. It yields the protein CASSLSWTGTHSGANVLTF.

The V and J genes are TRBV7-8 and TRBJ2-5; the D gene is possibly TRBD2 (6 bases). The DNA matches TRBJ2-7 better at its end, which makes the J call doubtful. This CDR3 has 13 amino acids. Germline assignment: CDR1 SGHVS and CDR2 FQNEAQ. DNA for the CDR3: TGTGCCAGCAGCTTAAGGGAGGTATACGAGCAGTACTTC. It is translated as CASSLREVYEQYF.

This clone was recorded once. CDR3: CASSPGAGGGTDTQYF. The CDR3 region has the DNA TGTGCCAGCTCACCCGGTGCAGGGGGGGGCACAGATACGCAGTATTTT. V usage is TRBV18 and J usage is TRBJ2-3; D tentatively fits TRBD1 or TRBD2 (7 bases each). The CDR3 length is 16 residues. V was pared by 3 bases and J by 1 base, with 14 bases between. Germline V gives CDR1 KGHSH, CDR2 LQKENI.